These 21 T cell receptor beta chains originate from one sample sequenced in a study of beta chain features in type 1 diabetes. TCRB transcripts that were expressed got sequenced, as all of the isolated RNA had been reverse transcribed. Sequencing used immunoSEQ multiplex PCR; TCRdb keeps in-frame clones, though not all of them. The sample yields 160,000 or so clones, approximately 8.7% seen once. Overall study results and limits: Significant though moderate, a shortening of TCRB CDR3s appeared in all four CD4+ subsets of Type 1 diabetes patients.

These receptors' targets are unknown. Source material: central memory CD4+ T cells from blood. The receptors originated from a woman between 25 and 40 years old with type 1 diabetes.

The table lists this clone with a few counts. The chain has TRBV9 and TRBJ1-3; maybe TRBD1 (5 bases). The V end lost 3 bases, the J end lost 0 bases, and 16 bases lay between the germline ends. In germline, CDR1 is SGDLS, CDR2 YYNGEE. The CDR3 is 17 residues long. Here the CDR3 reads CASSAENRKSSGNTIYF. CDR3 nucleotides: TGTGCCAGCAGCGCCGAAAACAGGAAGAGCTCTGGAAACACCATATATTTT.

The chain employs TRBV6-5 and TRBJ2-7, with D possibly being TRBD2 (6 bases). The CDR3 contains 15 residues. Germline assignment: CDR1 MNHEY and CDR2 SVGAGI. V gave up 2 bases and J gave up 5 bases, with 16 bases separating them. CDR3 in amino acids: CASSYPRGGIDEQYF. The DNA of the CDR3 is TGTGCCAGCAGTTACCCCCGGGGAGGTATCGACGAGCAGTACTTC.

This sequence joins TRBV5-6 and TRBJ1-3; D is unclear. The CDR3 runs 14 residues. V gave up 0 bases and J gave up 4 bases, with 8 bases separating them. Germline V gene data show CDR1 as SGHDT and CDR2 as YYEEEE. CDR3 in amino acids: CASSLVGGGNTIYF. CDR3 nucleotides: TGTGCCAGCAGCTTGGTCGGAGGAGGAAACACCATATATTTT.

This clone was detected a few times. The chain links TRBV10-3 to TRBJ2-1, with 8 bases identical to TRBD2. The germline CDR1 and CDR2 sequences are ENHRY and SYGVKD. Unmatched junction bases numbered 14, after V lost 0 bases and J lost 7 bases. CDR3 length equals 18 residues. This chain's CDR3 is CAISESGIGRAPRNEQFF. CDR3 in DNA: TGTGCCATCAGTGAGTCAGGGATCGGGAGGGCCCCTCGTAATGAGCAGTTCTTC.

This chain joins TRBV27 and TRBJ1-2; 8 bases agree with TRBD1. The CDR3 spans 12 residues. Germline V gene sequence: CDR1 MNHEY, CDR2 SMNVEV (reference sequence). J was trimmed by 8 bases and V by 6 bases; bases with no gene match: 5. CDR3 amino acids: CASRTGVIGYTF. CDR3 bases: TGTGCCAGCAGGACAGGGGTAATAGGCTACACCTTC.

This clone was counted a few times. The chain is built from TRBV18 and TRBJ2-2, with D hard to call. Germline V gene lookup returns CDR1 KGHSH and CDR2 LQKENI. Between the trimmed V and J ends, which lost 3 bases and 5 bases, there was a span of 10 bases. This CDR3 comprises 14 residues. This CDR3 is CASSPSHTTGELFF. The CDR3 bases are TGTGCCAGCTCACCCTCGCATACAACCGGGGAGCTGTTTTTT.

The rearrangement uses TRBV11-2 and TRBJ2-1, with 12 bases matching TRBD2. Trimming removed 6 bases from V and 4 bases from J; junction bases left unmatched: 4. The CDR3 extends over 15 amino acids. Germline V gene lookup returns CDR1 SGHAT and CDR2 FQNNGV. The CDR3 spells CASSSSGREYNEQFF. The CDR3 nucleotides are TGTGCCAGCAGTTCTAGCGGGAGGGAATACAATGAGCAGTTCTTC.

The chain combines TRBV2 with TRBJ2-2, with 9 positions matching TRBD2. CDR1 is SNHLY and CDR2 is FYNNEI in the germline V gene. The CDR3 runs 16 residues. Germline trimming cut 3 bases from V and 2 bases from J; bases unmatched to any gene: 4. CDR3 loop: CASSDAGTSNTGELFF. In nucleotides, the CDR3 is TGTGCCAGCAGTGACGCCGGGACTAGCAACACCGGGGAGCTGTTTTTT.

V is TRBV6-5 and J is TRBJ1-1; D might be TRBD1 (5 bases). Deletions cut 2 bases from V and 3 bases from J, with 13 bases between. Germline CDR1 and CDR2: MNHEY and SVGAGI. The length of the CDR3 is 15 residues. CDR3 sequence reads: CASSYQGSIDTEAFF. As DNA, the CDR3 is TGTGCCAGCAGTTACCAGGGTTCGATAGACACTGAAGCTTTCTTT.

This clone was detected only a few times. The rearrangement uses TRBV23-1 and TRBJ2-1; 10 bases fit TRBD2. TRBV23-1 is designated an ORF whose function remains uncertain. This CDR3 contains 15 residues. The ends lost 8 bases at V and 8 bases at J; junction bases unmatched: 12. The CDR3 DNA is TGCGCCAGCGGCAAAAGCGGGAGGGACCCCGATGAGCAGTTCTTC. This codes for CASGKSGRDPDEQFF.

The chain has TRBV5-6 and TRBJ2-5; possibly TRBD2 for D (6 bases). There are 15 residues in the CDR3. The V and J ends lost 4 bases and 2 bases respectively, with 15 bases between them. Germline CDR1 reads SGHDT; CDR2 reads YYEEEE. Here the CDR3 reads CASSRWGLPQETQYF. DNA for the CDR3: TGTGCCAGCAGCCGGTGGGGACTCCCTCAAGAGACCCAGTACTTC. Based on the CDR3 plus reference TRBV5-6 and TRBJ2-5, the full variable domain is DAGVTQSPTHLIKTRGQQVTLRCSPKSGHDTVSWYQQALGQGPQFIFQYYEEEERQRGNFPDRFSGHQFPNYSSELNVNALLLGDSALYLCASSRWGLPQETQYFGPGTRLLVL.

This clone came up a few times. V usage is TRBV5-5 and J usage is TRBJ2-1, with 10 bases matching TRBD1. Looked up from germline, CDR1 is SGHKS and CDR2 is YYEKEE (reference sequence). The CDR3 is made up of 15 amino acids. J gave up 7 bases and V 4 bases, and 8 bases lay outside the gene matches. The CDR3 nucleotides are TGTGCCAGCAGCCGGGACGGACAGGGGGATAATGAGCAGTTCTTC. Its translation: CASSRDGQGDNEQFF.

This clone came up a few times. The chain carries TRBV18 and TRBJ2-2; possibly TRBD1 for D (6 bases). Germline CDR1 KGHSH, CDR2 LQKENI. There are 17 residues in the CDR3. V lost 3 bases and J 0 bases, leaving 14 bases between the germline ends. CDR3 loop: CASSPLQGSPNTGELFF. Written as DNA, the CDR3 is TGTGCCAGCTCACCCCTACAGGGATCTCCGAACACCGGGGAGCTGTTTTTT. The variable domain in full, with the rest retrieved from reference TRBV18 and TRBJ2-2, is NAGVMQNPRHLVRRRGQEARLRCSPMKGHSHVYWYRQLPEEGLKFMVYLQKENIIDESGMPKERFSAEFPKEGPSILRIQQVVRGDSAAYFCASSPLQGSPNTGELFFGEGSRLTVL.

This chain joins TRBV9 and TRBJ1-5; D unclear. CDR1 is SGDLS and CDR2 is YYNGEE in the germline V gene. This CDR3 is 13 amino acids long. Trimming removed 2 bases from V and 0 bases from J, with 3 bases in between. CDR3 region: CASSVNSNQPQHF. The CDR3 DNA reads TGTGCCAGCAGCGTTAATAGCAATCAGCCCCAGCATTTT.

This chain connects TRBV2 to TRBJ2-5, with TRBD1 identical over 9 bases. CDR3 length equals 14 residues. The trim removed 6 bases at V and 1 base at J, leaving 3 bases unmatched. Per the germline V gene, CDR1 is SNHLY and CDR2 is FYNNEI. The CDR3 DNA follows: TGTGCCAGCAGGCTGACAGGGGGCCAAGAGACCCAGTACTTC. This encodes CASRLTGGQETQYF.

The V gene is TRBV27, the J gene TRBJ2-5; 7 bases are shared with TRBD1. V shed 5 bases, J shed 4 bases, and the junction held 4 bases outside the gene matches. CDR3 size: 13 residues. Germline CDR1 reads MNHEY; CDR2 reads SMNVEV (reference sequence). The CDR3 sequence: CASSAQGVETQYF. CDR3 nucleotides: TGTGCCAGCAGTGCTCAGGGGGTAGAGACCCAGTACTTC.

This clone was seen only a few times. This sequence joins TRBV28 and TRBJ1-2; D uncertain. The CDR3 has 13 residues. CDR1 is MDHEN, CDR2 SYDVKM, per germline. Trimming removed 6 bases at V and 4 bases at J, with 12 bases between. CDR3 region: CASRTREVYGYTF. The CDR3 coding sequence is TGTGCCAGCAGGACCCGGGAGGTCTATGGCTACACCTTC.

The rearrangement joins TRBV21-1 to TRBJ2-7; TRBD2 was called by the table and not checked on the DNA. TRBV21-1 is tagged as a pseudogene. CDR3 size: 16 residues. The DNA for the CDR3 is TGTGCCAGCAGCCACTGGCTAGCGGGGCGCTTATGGGAGCAGTACTTC. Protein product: CASSHWLAGRLWEQYF.

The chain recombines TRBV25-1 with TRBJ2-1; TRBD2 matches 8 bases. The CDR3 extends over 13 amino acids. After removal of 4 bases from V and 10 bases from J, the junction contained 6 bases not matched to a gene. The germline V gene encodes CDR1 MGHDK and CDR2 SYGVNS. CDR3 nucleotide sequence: TGTGCCAGCAGTGTCACGGGAGGGAGGGAGCAGTTCTTC. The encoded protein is CASSVTGGREQFF. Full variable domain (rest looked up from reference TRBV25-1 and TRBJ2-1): EADIYQTPRYLVIGTGKKITLECSQTMGHDKMYWYQQDPGMELHLIHYSYGVNSTEKGDLSSESTVSRIRTEHFPLTLESARPSHTSQYLCASSVTGGREQFFGPGTRLTVL.

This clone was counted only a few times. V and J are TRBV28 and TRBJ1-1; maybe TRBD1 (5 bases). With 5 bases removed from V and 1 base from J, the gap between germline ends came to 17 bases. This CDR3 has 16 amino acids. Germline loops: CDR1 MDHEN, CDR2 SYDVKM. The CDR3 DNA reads TGTGCCAGCAGTCCCCTTGGGGGGAGATCGAACACTGAAGCTTTCTTT. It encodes CASSPLGGRSNTEAFF.

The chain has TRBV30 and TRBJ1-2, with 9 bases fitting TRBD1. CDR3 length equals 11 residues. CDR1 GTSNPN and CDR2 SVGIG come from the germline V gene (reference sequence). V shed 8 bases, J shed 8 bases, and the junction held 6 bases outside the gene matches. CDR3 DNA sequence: TGTGCCGGACAGGGGAGTCGCGGCTACACCTTC. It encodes CAGQGSRGYTF.